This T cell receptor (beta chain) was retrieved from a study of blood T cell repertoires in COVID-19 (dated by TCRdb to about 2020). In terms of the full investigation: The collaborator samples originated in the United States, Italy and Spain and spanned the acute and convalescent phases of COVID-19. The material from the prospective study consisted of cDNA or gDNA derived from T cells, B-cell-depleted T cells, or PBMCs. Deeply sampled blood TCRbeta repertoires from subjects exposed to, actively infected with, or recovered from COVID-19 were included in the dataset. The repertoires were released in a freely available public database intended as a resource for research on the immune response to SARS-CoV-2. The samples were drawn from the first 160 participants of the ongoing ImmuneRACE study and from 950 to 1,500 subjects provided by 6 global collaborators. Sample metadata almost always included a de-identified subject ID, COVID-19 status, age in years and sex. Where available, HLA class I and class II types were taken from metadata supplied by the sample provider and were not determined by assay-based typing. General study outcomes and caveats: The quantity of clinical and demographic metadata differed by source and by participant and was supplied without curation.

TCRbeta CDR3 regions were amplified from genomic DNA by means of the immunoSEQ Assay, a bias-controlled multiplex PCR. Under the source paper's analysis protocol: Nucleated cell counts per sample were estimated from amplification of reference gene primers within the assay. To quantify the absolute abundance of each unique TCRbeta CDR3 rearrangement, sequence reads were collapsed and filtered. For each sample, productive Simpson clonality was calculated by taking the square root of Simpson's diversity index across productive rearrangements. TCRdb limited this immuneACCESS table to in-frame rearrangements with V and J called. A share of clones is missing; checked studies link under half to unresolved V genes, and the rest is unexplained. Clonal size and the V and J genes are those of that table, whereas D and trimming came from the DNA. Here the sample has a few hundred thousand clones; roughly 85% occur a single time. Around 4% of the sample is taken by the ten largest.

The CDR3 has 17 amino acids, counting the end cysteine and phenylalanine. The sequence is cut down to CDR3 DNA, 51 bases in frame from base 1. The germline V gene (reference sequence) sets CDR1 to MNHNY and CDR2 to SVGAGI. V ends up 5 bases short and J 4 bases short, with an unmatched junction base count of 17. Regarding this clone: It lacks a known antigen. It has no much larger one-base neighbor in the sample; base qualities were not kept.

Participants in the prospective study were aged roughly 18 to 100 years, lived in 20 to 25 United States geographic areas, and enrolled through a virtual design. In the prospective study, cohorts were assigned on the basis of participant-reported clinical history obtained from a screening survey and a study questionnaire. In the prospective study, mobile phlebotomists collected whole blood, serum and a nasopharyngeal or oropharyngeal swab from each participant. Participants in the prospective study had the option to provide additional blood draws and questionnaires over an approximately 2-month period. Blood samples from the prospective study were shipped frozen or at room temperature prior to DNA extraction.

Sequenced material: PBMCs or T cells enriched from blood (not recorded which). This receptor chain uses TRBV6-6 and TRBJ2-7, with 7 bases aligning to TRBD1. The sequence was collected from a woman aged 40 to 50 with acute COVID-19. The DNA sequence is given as TGTGCCAGCAGTCGAATCTTCCCAGGGGGTTCCCTTTACGAGCAGTACTTC. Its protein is CASSRIFPGGSLYEQYF.